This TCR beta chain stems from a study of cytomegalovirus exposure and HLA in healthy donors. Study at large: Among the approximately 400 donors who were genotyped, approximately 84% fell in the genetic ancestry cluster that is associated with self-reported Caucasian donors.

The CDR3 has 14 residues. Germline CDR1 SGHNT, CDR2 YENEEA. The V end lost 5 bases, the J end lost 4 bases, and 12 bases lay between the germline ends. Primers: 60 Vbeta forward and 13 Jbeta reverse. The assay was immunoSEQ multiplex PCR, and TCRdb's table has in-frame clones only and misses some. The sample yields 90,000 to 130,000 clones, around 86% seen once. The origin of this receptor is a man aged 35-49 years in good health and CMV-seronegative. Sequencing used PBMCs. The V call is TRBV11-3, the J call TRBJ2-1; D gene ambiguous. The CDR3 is CASSRGGDYNEQFF. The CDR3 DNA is TGTGCCAGCAGCCGAGGCGGCGATTACAATGAGCAGTTCTTC.